The TCR beta chain under discussion was sequenced for a study of cytomegalovirus exposure and HLA in healthy donors. Whole-study results and caveats: Rarity marked most TCR sequences, yet some public TCRs occurred in many donors. Some TCR beta chains (about 170 of them) were listed as cytomegalovirus-associated.

CDR1 KGHSH and CDR2 LQKENI come from the germline V gene. This CDR3 is 14 amino acids long. Trimming pared 3 bases from V and 0 bases from J, leaving 9 bases between. Clones were read by immunoSEQ multiplex PCR, and TCRdb kept only the in-frame ones, dropping some. The sample records a few hundred thousand clones, 86% being singletons. As concerns this clone: Its antigen remains unidentified.

This chain uses TRBV18 with TRBJ2-7, with a possible D match to TRBD2 (5 bases). Input material: PBMCs. The sequence came from a woman under 30 in good health and CMV-seronegative. The CDR3 protein is CASSPKGSSYEQYF. The CDR3 region has the DNA TGTGCCAGCTCACCGAAAGGGAGCTCCTACGAGCAGTACTTC.